The clone carrying this T cell receptor (beta chain) has a single count. Per the original methods: Counts of nucleated cells, estimated from reference gene primer amplification, were obtained. Here immunoSEQ multiplex PCR was the method, and the copy in TCRdb shows in-frame clones only, minus some. The D gene and trimming were derived from the DNA, and the V and J assignments and clone size from that table. The table has approximately 77,000 clones, 70% to 80% seen once. V lost 5 bases and J lost 8, with 18 bases in between. The V gene's germline CDR1 is MGHDK and CDR2 SYGVNS. The CDR3 runs 15 residues. These data come from a study of blood T cell repertoires in COVID-19. Looking at the study overall: COVID-19 samples from acute and convalescent phases originated in the United States, Italy and Spain. The cDNA or gDNA used as material had been derived from T cells, B-cell-depleted T cells, or PBMCs.

The clonotype originates from a man aged 70-80 years with active or convalescent COVID-19. This rearrangement joins TRBV25-1 to TRBJ2-2; D is unresolved. Sequencing input: peripheral blood. CDR3 nucleotides: TGTGCCAGCAGTTTAAGAGGTTTGCCGGTTGGGGAGCTGTTTTTT. Translated: CASSLRGLPVGELFF.